Below, one TCR beta chain is given with its context. The antigen is undetermined. These data originate in a study of cytomegalovirus exposure and HLA in healthy donors. Trimming removed 7 bases at V and 0 bases at J, with 13 bases between. This CDR3 is built from 14 residues. Germline V gene lookup returns CDR1 SQVTM and CDR2 ANQGSEA. The PCR made use of 60 Vbeta and 13 Jbeta primers. The protocol was immunoSEQ multiplex PCR, while the TCRdb copy is restricted to in-frame clones and leaves out a portion. The sample contains over 60,000 clones, about 81% of which appear only once. Study conclusions and caveats: TCR beta sequences reportedly predicted most subjects' HLA-A and HLA-B alleles accurately. DRB1 showed the most TCR associations and HLA-C the fewest in a later analysis, as rates varied by HLA locus. Most TCR beta V segments were productive about 90% or about 30% of the time in an earlier analysis.

V usage is TRBV29-1 and J usage is TRBJ1-3, with a weak D call TRBD1 (6 bases). The clonotype originates from a man in his 70s in good health and CMV-seronegative. The specimen was PBMCs. CDR3 in amino acids: CSAQDSGSGNTIYF. CDR3 DNA: TGCAGCGCTCAGGACAGCGGCTCTGGAAACACCATATATTTT.